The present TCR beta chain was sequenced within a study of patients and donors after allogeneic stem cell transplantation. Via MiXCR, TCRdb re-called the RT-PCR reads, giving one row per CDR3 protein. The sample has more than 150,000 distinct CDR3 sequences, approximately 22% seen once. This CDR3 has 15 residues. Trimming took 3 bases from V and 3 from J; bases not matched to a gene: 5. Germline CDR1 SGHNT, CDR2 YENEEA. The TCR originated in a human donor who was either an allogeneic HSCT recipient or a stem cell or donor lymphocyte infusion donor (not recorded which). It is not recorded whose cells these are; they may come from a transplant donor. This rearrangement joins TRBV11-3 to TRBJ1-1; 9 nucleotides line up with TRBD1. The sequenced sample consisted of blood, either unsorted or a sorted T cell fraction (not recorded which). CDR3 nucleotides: TGTGCCAGCAGCTTGTGGGACAGGGAAGACACTGAAGCTTTCTTT. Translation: CASSLWDREDTEAFF. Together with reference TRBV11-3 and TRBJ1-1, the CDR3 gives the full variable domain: EAGVVQSPRYKIIEKKQPVAFWCNPISGHNTLYWYLQNLGQGPELLIRYENEEAVDDSQLPKDRFSAERLKGVDSTLKIQPAELGDSAVYLCASSLWDREDTEAFFGQGTRLTVV.